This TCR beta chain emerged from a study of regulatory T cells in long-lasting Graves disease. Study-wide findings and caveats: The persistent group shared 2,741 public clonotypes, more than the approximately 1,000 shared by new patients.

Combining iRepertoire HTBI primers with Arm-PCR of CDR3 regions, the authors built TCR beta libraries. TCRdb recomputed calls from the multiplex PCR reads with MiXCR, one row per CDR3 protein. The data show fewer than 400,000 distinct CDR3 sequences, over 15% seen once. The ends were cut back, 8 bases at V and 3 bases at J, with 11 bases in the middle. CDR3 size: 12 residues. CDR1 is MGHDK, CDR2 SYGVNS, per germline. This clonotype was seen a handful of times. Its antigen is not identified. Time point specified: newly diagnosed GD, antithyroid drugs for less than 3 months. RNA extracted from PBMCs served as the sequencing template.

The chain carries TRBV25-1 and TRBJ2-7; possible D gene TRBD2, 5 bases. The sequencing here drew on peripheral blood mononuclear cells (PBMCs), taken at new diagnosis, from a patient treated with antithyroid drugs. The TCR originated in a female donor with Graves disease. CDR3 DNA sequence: TGTGCCAGCGTGGGAGCGGTCTACGAGCAGTACTTC. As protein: CASVGAVYEQYF.